This T cell receptor beta chain was obtained from a study of cytomegalovirus exposure and HLA in healthy donors. Germline V gene lookup returns CDR1 SGHVS and CDR2 FNYEAQ. This CDR3 is built from 13 residues. Deletions cut 5 bases from V and 6 bases from J, with 13 bases between. This clone was picked up one time. The PCR employed 60 Vbeta primers together with 13 Jbeta primers. The repertoire was sequenced with immunoSEQ multiplex PCR; TCRdb's copy has only in-frame clones and lacks some. The data show approximately 120,000 clones, around 73% seen once. Material for sequencing was PBMCs. This receptor was taken from a man aged 50 to 60 in good health and CMV-seronegative. The V and J genes are TRBV7-6 and TRBJ2-5; possible D gene TRBD1, 6 bases. The CDR3 reads CASSPQGRKTQYF. In DNA, the CDR3 is TGTGCCAGCAGCCCCCAGGGGCGAAAGACCCAGTACTTC.